The 2 T cell receptor beta chains below come from one sample, sequenced in a study of blood T cell repertoires in COVID-19. Here immunoSEQ multiplex PCR was the method, and the copy in TCRdb shows in-frame clones only, minus some. This sample carries roughly 96,000 clones, approximately 81% of them seen once, and the ten largest clones take 4.1%. The sequenced sample was peripheral blood. The receptors were gathered from a man between 60 and 75 years old with acute or convalescent COVID-19.

V gene TRBV30 combines with J gene TRBJ2-7, with 10 bases matching TRBD2. Germline CDR1 is GTSNPN and CDR2 is SVGIG (reference sequence). This CDR3 has 15 amino acids. V shed 4 bases, J shed 1 base, and the junction held 7 bases outside the gene matches. CDR3 nucleotides: TGTGCCTGGACTACCGGACTAGCGGCGTCCTACGAGCAGTACTTC. Translated: CAWTTGLAASYEQYF.

The J gene is TRBJ2-5, the V gene TRBV10-1; 7 bases line up with TRBD1. The CDR3 has 12 residues. V shed 4 bases, J shed 7 bases, and the junction held 3 bases outside the gene matches. Germline CDR1 is WNHNN and CDR2 is SYGVQD (reference sequence). As DNA, the CDR3 is TGCGCCAGCAGTGGGACAGGAGGGACCCAGTACTTC. Encoded protein: CASSGTGGTQYF.